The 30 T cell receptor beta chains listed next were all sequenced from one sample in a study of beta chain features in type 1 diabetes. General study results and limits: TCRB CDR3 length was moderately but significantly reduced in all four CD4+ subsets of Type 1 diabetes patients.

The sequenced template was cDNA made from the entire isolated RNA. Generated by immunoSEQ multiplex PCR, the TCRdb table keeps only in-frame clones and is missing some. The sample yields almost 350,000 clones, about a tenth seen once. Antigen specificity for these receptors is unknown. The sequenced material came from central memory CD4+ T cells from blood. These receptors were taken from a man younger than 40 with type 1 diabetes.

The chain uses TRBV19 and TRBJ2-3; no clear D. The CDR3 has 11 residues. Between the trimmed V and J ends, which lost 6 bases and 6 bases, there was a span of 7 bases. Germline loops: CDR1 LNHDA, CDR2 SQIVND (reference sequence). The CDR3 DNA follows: TGTGCCAGTAGCTCGGGCGATACGCAGTATTTT. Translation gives CASSSGDTQYF.

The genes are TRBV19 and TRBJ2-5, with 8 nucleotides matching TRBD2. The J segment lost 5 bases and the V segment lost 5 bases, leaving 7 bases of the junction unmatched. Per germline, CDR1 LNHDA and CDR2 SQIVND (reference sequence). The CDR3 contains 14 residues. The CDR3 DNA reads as TGTGCCAGTAGTCTCGGGACGGGAGGGGAGACCCAGTACTTC. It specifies CASSLGTGGETQYF.

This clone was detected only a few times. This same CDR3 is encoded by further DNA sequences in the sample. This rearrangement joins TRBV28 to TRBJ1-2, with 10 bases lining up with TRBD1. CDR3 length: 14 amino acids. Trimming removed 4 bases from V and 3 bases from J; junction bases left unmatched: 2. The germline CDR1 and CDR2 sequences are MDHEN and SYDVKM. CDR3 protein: CASSSGQGYYGYTF. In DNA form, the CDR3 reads TGTGCCAGCAGTTCGGGACAGGGGTACTATGGCTACACCTTC.

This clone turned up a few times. CDR3 nucleotide sequence: TGTGCCAGCAGTTTCGAGGGCAGGAGTAATGAAAAACTGTTTTTT. Its protein product is CASSFEGRSNEKLFF. The chain has TRBV6-6 and TRBJ1-4, with D hard to call. The V and J ends lost 4 bases and 4 bases respectively, with 13 bases between them. This CDR3 region has 15 residues. CDR1 is MNHNY and CDR2 is SVGAGI in the germline V gene (reference sequence).

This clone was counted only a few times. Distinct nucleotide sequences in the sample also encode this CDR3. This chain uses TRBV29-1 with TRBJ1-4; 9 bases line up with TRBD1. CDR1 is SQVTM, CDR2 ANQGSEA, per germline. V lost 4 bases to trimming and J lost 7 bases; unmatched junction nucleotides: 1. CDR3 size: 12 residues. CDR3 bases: TGCAGCGTTGTGACAGGGGGTGAAAAACTGTTTTTT. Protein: CSVVTGGEKLFF.

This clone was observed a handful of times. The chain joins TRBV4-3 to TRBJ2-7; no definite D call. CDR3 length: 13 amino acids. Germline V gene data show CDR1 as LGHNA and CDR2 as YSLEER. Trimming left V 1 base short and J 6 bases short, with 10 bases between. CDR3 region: CASSQATGLEQYF. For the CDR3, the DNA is TGCGCCAGCAGCCAAGCGACCGGGCTCGAGCAGTACTTC.

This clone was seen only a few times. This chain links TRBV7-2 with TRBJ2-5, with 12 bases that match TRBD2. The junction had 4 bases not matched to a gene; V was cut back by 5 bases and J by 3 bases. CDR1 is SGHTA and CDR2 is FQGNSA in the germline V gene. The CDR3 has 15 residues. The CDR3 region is CASSPRTSGEETQYF. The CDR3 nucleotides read TGTGCCAGCAGCCCCCGGACTAGCGGGGAAGAGACCCAGTACTTC.

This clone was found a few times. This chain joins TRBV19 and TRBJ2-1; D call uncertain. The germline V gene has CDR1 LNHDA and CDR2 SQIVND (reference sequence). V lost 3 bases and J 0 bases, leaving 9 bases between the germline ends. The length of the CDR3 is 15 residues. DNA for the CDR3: TGTGCCAGTAGTATCTCCAGGAGCTCCTACAATGAGCAGTTCTTC. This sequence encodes CASSISRSSYNEQFF.

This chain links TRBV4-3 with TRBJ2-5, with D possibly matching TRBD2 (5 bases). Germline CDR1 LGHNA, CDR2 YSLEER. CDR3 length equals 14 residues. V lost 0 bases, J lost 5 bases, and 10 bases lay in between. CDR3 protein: CASSQDGEWETQYF. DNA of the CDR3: TGCGCCAGCAGCCAAGATGGGGAGTGGGAGACCCAGTACTTC.

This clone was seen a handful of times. DNA of the CDR3: TGTGCCAGCAGCTTAAGCAATGGCGTCCAGTACTTC. It is translated as CASSLSNGVQYF. This sequence joins TRBV7-8 and TRBJ2-4; no clear D gene. The CDR3 is 12 residues long. Trimming removed 2 bases from V and 13 bases from J, with 12 bases in between. Looked up from germline, CDR1 is SGHVS and CDR2 is FQNEAQ.

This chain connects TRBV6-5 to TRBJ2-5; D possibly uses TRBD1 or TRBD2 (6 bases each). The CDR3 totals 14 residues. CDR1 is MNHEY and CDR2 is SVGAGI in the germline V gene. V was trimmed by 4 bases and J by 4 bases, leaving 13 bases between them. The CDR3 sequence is CASSSTGAGETQYF. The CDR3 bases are TGTGCCAGCAGTTCTACGGGGGCCGGAGAGACCCAGTACTTC.

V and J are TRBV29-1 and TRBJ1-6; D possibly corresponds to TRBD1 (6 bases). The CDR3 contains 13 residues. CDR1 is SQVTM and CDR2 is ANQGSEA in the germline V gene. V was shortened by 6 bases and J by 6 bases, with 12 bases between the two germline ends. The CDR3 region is CSVRTAINSPLHF. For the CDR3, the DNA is TGCAGCGTCCGGACAGCCATTAATTCACCCCTCCACTTT.

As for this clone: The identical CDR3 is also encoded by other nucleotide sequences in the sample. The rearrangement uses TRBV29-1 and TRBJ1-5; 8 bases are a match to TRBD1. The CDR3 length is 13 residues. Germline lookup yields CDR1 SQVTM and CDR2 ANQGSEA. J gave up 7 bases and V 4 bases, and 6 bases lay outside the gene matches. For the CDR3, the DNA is TGCAGCGTTGTAGGGACAGGAGGGCAGCCCCAGCATTTT. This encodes CSVVGTGGQPQHF.

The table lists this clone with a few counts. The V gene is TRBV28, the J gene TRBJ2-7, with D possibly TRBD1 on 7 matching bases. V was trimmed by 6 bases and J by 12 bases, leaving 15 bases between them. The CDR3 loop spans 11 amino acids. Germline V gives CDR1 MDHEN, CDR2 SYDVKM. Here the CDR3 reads CASRSQGRLYF. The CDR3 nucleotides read TGTGCCAGCAGATCACAGGGGAGGTTGTACTTC.

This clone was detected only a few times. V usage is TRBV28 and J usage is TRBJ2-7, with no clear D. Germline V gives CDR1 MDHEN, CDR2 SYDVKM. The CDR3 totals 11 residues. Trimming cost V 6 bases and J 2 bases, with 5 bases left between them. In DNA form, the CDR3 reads TGTGCCAGCAGCGAGCCCTACGAGCAGTACTTC. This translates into CASSEPYEQYF.

This CDR3 is CASRASGGWDNEQFF. CDR3 in DNA: TGTGCCAGCAGGGCTAGCGGGGGGTGGGACAATGAGCAGTTCTTC. The chain recombines TRBV6-1 with TRBJ2-1, with 11 nucleotides matching TRBD2. CDR1 and CDR2 from the germline V gene are MNHNS and SASEGT. This CDR3 has 15 residues. Trimming cost V 6 bases and J 5 bases; bases outside gene matches: 6.

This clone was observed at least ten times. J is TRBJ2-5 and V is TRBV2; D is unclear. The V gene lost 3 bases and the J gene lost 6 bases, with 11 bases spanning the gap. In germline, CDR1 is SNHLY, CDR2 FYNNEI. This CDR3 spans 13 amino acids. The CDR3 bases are TGTGCCAGCAGTGAGGAAGGCAGGAAGACCCAGTACTTC. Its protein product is CASSEEGRKTQYF.

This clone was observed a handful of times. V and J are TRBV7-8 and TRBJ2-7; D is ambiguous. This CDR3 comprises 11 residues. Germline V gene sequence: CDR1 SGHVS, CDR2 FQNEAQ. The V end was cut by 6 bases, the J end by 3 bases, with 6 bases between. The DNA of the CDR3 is TGTGCCAGCAGTCGGAACTACGAGCAGTACTTC. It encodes CASSRNYEQYF.

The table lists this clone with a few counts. CDR3 nucleotides: TGTGCCAGCAGTTTACCCTTAGCGGGGGGCGATGAGCAGTTCTTC. Translated, it gives CASSLPLAGGDEQFF. The chain recombines TRBV28 with TRBJ2-1; 10 nucleotides agree with TRBD2. Trimming at V came to 2 bases and at J to 8 bases, leaving 6 bases not matched to a gene. The CDR3 is 15 residues long. CDR1 is MDHEN and CDR2 is SYDVKM in the germline V gene.

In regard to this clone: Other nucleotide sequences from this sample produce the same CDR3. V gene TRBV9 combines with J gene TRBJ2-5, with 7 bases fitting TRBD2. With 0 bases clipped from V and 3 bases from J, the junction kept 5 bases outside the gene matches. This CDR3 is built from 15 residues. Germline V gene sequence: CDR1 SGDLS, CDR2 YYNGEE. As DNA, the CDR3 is TGTGCCAGCAGCGTAGGCATAAGCGGGGAAGAGACCCAGTACTTC. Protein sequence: CASSVGISGEETQYF.

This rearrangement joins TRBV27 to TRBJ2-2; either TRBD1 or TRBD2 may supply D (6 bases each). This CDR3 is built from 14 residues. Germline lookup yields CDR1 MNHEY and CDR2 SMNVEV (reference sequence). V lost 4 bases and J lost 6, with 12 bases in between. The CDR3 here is CASSWGADAGELFF. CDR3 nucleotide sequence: TGTGCCAGCAGTTGGGGGGCGGACGCCGGGGAGCTGTTTTTT.

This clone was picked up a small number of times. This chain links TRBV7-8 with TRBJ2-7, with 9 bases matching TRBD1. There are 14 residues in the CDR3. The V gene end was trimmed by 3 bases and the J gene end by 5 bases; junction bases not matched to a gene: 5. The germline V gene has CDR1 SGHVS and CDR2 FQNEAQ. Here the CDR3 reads CASSFWTGDNEQYF. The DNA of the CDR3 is TGTGCCAGCAGCTTCTGGACAGGGGATAACGAGCAGTACTTC.

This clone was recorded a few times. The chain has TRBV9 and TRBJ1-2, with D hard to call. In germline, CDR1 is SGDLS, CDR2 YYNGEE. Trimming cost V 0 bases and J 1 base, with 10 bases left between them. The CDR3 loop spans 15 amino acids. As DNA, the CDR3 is TGTGCCAGCAGCGTAGCGTCCAGGCATAACTATGGCTACACCTTC. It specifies CASSVASRHNYGYTF. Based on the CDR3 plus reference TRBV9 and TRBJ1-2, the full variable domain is DSGVTQTPKHLITATGQRVTLRCSPRSGDLSVYWYQQSLDQGLQFLIQYYNGEERAKGNILERFSAQQFPDLHSELNLSSLELGDSALYFCASSVASRHNYGYTFGSGTRLTVV.

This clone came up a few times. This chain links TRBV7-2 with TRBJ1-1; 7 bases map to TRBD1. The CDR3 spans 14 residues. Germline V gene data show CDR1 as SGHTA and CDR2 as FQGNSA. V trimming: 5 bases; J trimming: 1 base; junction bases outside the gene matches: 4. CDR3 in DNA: TGTGCCAGCAGCCTGCAGGGGGGGAACACTGAAGCTTTCTTT. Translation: CASSLQGGNTEAFF.

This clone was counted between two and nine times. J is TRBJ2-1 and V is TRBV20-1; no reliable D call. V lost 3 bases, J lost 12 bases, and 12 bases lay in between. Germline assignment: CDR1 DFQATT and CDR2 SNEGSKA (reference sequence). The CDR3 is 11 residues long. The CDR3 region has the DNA TGCAGTGCTAGCACGATCGGTGGGCAGTTCTTC. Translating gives CSASTIGGQFF.

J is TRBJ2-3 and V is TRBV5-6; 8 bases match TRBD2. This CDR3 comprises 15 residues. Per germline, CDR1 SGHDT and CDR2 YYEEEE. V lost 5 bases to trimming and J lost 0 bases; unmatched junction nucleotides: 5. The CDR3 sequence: CASRKRGSSTDTQYF. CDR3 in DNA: TGTGCCAGCAGGAAGCGGGGGAGTAGCACAGATACGCAGTATTTT.

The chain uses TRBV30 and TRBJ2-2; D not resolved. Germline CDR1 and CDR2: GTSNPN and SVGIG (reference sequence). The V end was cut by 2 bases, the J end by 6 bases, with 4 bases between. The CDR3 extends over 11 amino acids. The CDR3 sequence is CAWSHPGELFF. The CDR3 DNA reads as TGTGCCTGGAGTCACCCCGGGGAGCTGTTTTTT.

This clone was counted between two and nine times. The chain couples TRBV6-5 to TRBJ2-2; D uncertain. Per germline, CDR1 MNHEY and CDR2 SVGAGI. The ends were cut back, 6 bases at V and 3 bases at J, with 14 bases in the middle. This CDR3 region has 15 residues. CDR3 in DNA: TGTGCCAGCAGGAGATTCGCGGTGCACACCGGGGAGCTGTTTTTT. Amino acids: CASRRFAVHTGELFF.

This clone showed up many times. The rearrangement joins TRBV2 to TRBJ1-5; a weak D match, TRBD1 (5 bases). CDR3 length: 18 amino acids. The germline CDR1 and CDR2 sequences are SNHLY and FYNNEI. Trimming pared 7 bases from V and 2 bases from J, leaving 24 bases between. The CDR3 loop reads CASTIGTSSGRGNQPQHF. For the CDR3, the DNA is TGTGCCAGCACTATTGGGACTTCATCCGGACGCGGCAATCAGCCCCAGCATTTT.

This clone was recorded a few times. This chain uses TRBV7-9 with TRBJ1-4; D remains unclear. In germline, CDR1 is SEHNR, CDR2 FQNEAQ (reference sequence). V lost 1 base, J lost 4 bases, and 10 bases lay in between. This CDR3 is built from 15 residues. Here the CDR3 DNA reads TGTGCCAGCAGCTTAGGGTCTGACTTTAATGAAAAACTGTTTTTT. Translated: CASSLGSDFNEKLFF.